The next 27 T cell receptor beta chains were all read from a single sample in a study of cytomegalovirus exposure and HLA in healthy donors. PCR primers comprised 60 Vbeta and 13 Jbeta primers. Libraries were prepared by immunoSEQ multiplex PCR; TCRdb keeps only in-frame clonotypes and omits some of them. The data show 85,000 to 90,000 clones, with under 80% seen just once and about 9.4% held by the top ten. Sequences were obtained from PBMCs. All receptors derive from a man between 25 and 39 years old in good health and CMV-seropositive.

The chain recombines TRBV5-1 with TRBJ2-1, with D perhaps TRBD1 (5 bases). Per the germline V gene, CDR1 is SGHRS and CDR2 is YFSETQ. Trimming stripped 4 bases from V and 6 bases from J, with 17 bases between. The CDR3 sequence is 15 residues long. The CDR3 sequence is CASSPPEQGSNEQFF. CDR3 DNA sequence: TGCGCCAGCAGCCCCCCCGAGCAGGGCAGCAATGAGCAGTTCTTC.

The chain employs TRBV11-2 and TRBJ1-4, with D maybe TRBD1 (5 bases). This CDR3 has 15 residues. Germline-derived CDR1 and CDR2 are SGHAT and FQNNGV. The V gene lost 5 bases and the J gene lost 10 bases, with 20 bases spanning the gap. The DNA of the CDR3 is TGTGCCAGCAGCCCAGGGACGGGTACGCGGGGAAAACTGTTTTTT. Amino acid sequence: CASSPGTGTRGKLFF.

The chain is built from TRBV7-9 and TRBJ1-5; D is unclear. V lost 4 bases and J 3 bases, leaving 4 bases between the germline ends. The CDR3 length is 12 residues. Per the germline V gene, CDR1 is SEHNR and CDR2 is FQNEAQ (reference sequence). CDR3 in DNA: TGTGCCAGCAGCTCCAACAATCAGCCCCAGCATTTT. Translated, it gives CASSSNNQPQHF. Full variable domain (rest looked up from reference TRBV7-9 and TRBJ1-5): DTGVSQNPRHKITKRGQNVTFRCDPISEHNRLYWYRQTLGQGPEFLTYFQNEAQLEKSRLLSDRFSAERPKGSFSTLEIQRTEQGDSAMYLCASSSNNQPQHFGDGTRLSIL.

The rearrangement links TRBV7-2 to TRBJ2-7, with 7 positions matching TRBD2. The CDR3 is 14 residues long. Germline trimming cut 5 bases from V and 2 bases from J; bases unmatched to any gene: 6. CDR1 and CDR2 (germline): SGHTA, FQGNSA. The CDR3 loop is CASSQRDGPYEQYF. CDR3 in DNA: TGTGCCAGCAGCCAGCGGGACGGGCCCTACGAGCAGTACTTC.

The J gene is TRBJ2-5, the V gene TRBV28; a possible D gene is TRBD2 (5 bases). Germline assignment: CDR1 MDHEN and CDR2 SYDVKM. The CDR3 has 14 residues. Trimming shortened V by 4 bases and J by 7 bases, and 16 bases separated the two germline ends. As DNA, the CDR3 is TGTGCCAGCAGTTCCCACGGCTCACGGGGGACCCAGTACTTC. Residues: CASSSHGSRGTQYF.

The chain couples TRBV6-1 to TRBJ2-2; the D gene is possibly TRBD1 (6 bases). The CDR3 has 13 amino acids. Germline CDR1 and CDR2: MNHNS and SASEGT. V was pared by 6 bases and J by 1 base, with 6 bases between. The CDR3: CASRDRNTGELFF. CDR3 DNA: TGTGCCAGCAGGGACAGGAACACCGGGGAGCTGTTTTTT.

J is TRBJ2-5 and V is TRBV7-3; 13 positions match TRBD2. The CDR3 sequence is 15 residues long. Germline values: CDR1 SGHTA, CDR2 FQGTGA. V was clipped by 5 bases and J by 2 bases; unmatched bases: 2. CDR3 DNA: TGTGCCAGCAGCCCGGGACTAGCGGGGCAAGAGACCCAGTACTTC. Encoded protein: CASSPGLAGQETQYF.

This clone was seen a handful of times. The chain links TRBV2 to TRBJ1-1; 7 nucleotides agree with TRBD1. The CDR3 runs 13 residues. J was trimmed by 5 bases and V by 6 bases; bases with no gene match: 6. CDR1 and CDR2 (germline): SNHLY, FYNNEI. The CDR3 bases are TGTGCCAGCAGGCTCGGGACAGAAACTGAAGCTTTCTTT. This gives the protein CASRLGTETEAFF. Supplemented by reference TRBV2 and TRBJ1-1, the full variable domain reads EPEVTQTPSHQVTQMGQEVILRCVPISNHLYFYWYRQILGQKVEFLVSFYNNEISEKSEIFDDQFSVERPDGSNFTLKIRSTKLEDSAMYFCASRLGTETEAFFGQGTRLTVV.

V is TRBV4-1 and J is TRBJ2-1, with D maybe TRBD2 (5 bases). Between the trimmed V and J ends, which lost 2 bases and 9 bases, there was a span of 11 bases. The CDR3 contains 13 residues. Germline CDR1 is MGHRA and CDR2 is YSYEKL. CDR3: CASSQPGLVEQFF. Here the CDR3 DNA reads TGCGCCAGCAGCCAACCTGGACTGGTTGAGCAGTTCTTC.

The V call is TRBV6-4, the J call TRBJ1-5, with 7 positions matching TRBD1. The CDR3 is 15 residues long. Germline trimming cut 6 bases from V and 0 bases from J; bases unmatched to any gene: 5. The germline V gene has CDR1 MRHNA and CDR2 SNTAGT. The CDR3 DNA sequence: TGTGCCAGCAGCTTGACAGGGAATAGCAATCAGCCCCAGCATTTT. Translating it yields CASSLTGNSNQPQHF.

This chain links TRBV21-1 with TRBJ2-7; TRBD1 is taken as the D call from the table, unchecked against the DNA. TRBV21-1 is annotated as a pseudogene. This CDR3 region has 15 residues. In DNA form, the CDR3 reads TGTGCCAGCAGCAGCTACAGGGGTTTTGATGGCGAGCAGTACTTC. It specifies CASSSYRGFDGEQYF.

The rearrangement uses TRBV13 and TRBJ2-2; 12 bases fit TRBD1. V was clipped by 1 base and J by 2 bases; unmatched bases: 5. The CDR3 sequence is 18 residues long. Germline CDR1 PRHDT, CDR2 FYEKMQ (reference sequence). This CDR3 reads CASSLAGTGGINTGELFF. CDR3 nucleotides: TGTGCCAGCAGCTTAGCCGGGACAGGGGGCATAAACACCGGGGAGCTGTTTTTT.

The chain couples TRBV7-8 to TRBJ2-3, with D maybe TRBD2 (5 bases). Per germline, CDR1 SGHVS and CDR2 FQNEAQ. The CDR3 covers 14 residues. Trimming left V 3 bases short and J 6 bases short, with 13 bases between. The CDR3 DNA reads TGTGCCAGCAGCTTTGTCCGGGGTTTTGATACGCAGTATTTT. The encoded protein is CASSFVRGFDTQYF. Full variable domain (outside the CDR3, taken from reference TRBV7-8 and TRBJ2-3): GAGVSQSPRYKVAKRGQDVALRCDPISGHVSLFWYQQALGQGPEFLTYFQNEAQLDKSGLPSDRFFAERPEGSVSTLKIQRTQQEDSAVYLCASSFVRGFDTQYFGPGTRLTVL.

This chain connects TRBV6-5 to TRBJ2-1; tentatively, D is TRBD2 (6 bases). Germline lookup yields CDR1 MNHEY and CDR2 SVGAGI. The CDR3 loop spans 16 amino acids. Trimming pared 2 bases from V and 9 bases from J, leaving 20 bases between. The CDR3 region has the DNA TGTGCCAGCAGTTACCGAGGAGGGATTAACGTCGGTGAGCAGTTCTTC. Translating gives CASSYRGGINVGEQFF.

The rearrangement joins TRBV5-4 to TRBJ1-1; D is possibly TRBD1 (5 bases). The germline V gene has CDR1 SGHNT and CDR2 YYREEE (reference sequence). The germline V and J ends were trimmed by 7 bases and 3 bases, with 13 bases remaining between them. This CDR3 spans 13 amino acids. The CDR3 is CASALTVYTEAFF. CDR3 coding DNA: TGTGCCAGCGCTCTGACAGTGTACACTGAAGCTTTCTTT.

CDR3 nucleotide sequence: TGTGCCAGCAGTGATGGAGGACAGGGTTATGATCAGCCCCAGCATTTT. Its protein product is CASSDGGQGYDQPQHF. The genes are TRBV25-1 and TRBJ1-5; TRBD1 matches at 8 bases. This CDR3 has 16 residues. Per germline, CDR1 MGHDK and CDR2 SYGVNS. The J segment lost 5 bases and the V segment lost 3 bases, leaving 9 bases of the junction unmatched.

The V and J genes are TRBV30 and TRBJ1-5; 8 bases map to TRBD1. After removal of 1 base from V and 3 bases from J, the junction contained 8 bases not matched to a gene. Germline V CDR1 and CDR2: GTSNPN, SVGIG (reference sequence). CDR3 size: 16 residues. CDR3 sequence (DNA): TGTGCCTGGAGTGGATGGGGGGGACAGGCCAATCAGCCCCAGCATTTT. Its protein is CAWSGWGGQANQPQHF.

In its sample, this clone was seen once. The CDR3 nucleotides are TGTGCCAGCAGCTTAGTGGCCAGGGGGCGCGGGAACACTGAAGCTTTCTTT. Amino acid sequence: CASSLVARGRGNTEAFF. This rearrangement joins TRBV7-8 to TRBJ1-1; 8 nucleotides match TRBD1. This CDR3 has 17 residues. Germline loops: CDR1 SGHVS, CDR2 FQNEAQ. V shed 1 base and J 1 base; nucleotides not matched to a gene: 8.

The gene calls are TRBV6-5 and TRBJ1-6; D is ambiguous. CDR3 length equals 14 residues. Trimming pared 7 bases from V and 3 bases from J, leaving 10 bases between. CDR1 and CDR2 (germline): MNHEY, SVGAGI. This chain's CDR3 is CASKGGIYNSPLHF. DNA for the CDR3: TGTGCCAGCAAAGGAGGTATCTATAATTCACCCCTCCACTTT.

The rearrangement uses TRBV27 and TRBJ2-1; weak D call: TRBD2 (5 bases). V was cut by 4 bases and J by 6 bases, with 13 bases left in between. The CDR3 runs 14 residues. Per the germline V gene, CDR1 is MNHEY and CDR2 is SMNVEV (reference sequence). CDR3 nucleotides: TGTGCCAGCAGTTATGGAGGTCTCGGCAATGAGCAGTTCTTC. Translated, it gives CASSYGGLGNEQFF.

The chain employs TRBV7-2 and TRBJ1-5; D remains unclear. The V and J ends lost 9 bases and 1 base respectively, with 16 bases between them. The CDR3 totals 15 residues. The germline V gene has CDR1 SGHTA and CDR2 FQGNSA. The CDR3 reads CASLCICYSNQPQHF. The CDR3 DNA is TGTGCCAGTTTATGCATCTGCTACAGCAATCAGCCCCAGCATTTT.

The chain has TRBV6-5 and TRBJ1-2, with TRBD1 identical over 7 bases. The trim removed 5 bases at V and 5 bases at J, leaving 5 bases unmatched. The CDR3 has 13 amino acids. Germline V gene sequence: CDR1 MNHEY, CDR2 SVGAGI. The CDR3 bases are TGTGCCAGCAGTGCTGACAGGGAGTATGGCTACACCTTC. Protein: CASSADREYGYTF.

J is TRBJ2-7 and V is TRBV27; a possible D gene is TRBD2 (6 bases). Germline V gene data show CDR1 as MNHEY and CDR2 as SMNVEV (reference sequence). The CDR3 contains 13 residues. V gave up 3 bases and J gave up 4 bases, with 10 bases separating them. The CDR3, as DNA: TGTGCCAGCAGTTTGGGAGGAAATTACGAGCAGTACTTC. Encoded protein: CASSLGGNYEQYF.

The chain carries TRBV6-1 and TRBJ1-1; the match to TRBD1 covers 7 bases. The CDR3 has 14 residues. V was pared by 6 bases and J by 0 bases, with 4 bases of the junction left unmatched. The germline V gene has CDR1 MNHNS and CDR2 SASEGT. CDR3 in amino acids: CASRRTGMNTEAFF. DNA of the CDR3: TGTGCCAGCAGGCGGACAGGAATGAACACTGAAGCTTTCTTT.

This chain uses TRBV18 with TRBJ2-1; 9 nucleotides match TRBD2. The CDR3 has 14 amino acids. The J segment lost 2 bases and the V segment lost 9 bases, leaving 5 bases of the junction unmatched. CDR1 and CDR2 from the germline V gene are KGHSH and LQKENI. The CDR3, as DNA: TGTGCCAGTCGACTAGCGGCCCCCTACAATGAGCAGTTCTTC. It codes for CASRLAAPYNEQFF.

The V and J genes are TRBV4-2 and TRBJ2-5; 9 nucleotides match TRBD2. The J segment lost 2 bases and the V segment lost 0 bases, leaving 7 bases of the junction unmatched. This CDR3 region has 17 residues. Per germline, CDR1 LGHNA and CDR2 YNFKEQ. The CDR3 DNA reads as TGTGCCAGCAGCCAAGATTCAGGACTAGCGACACAAGAGACCCAGTACTTC. This gives the protein CASSQDSGLATQETQYF.

This clone was counted once. This rearrangement joins TRBV30 to TRBJ1-1, with unresolved D. CDR1 and CDR2 (germline): GTSNPN, SVGIG (reference sequence). The CDR3 sequence is 13 residues long. V lost 4 bases and J 3 bases, leaving 12 bases between the germline ends. In nucleotides, the CDR3 is TGTGCCTGGAAACGGCTTAGCGACACTGAAGCTTTCTTT. It encodes CAWKRLSDTEAFF.